This is a list of T cell receptor beta chains from one sample in a study of shared clonotypes between healthy human individuals. The repertoire was sequenced with immunoSEQ multiplex PCR; TCRdb's copy has only in-frame clones and lacks some. The table has about 680,000 clones, 74% seen once. Sequencing used memory CD4+ T cells sorted from blood. These receptors all stem from a woman between 25 and 40 years old in good health. Both conserved end residues are part of each CDR3. A D gene is named only where the DNA matches it firmly. A clone size is listed for some rows: how often the clone was seen (once, few, many), or a class if it is expanded.

clone_size	v_call	j_call	d_call	cdr3_aa	cdr3_nt
-	TRBV19	TRBJ1-5	TRBD1	CASTTDRAVNQPQHF	TGTGCCAGTACCACGGACAGGGCGGTCAATCAGCCCCAGCATTTT
-	TRBV10-2	TRBJ2-1	-	CASMDRIPPHNEQFF	TGCGCCAGCATGGATCGGATCCCGCCTCACAATGAGCAGTTCTTC
-	TRBV18	TRBJ1-4	TRBD1	CASSPRGGSTNEKLFF	TGTGCCAGCTCACCACGAGGGGGCTCAACTAATGAAAAACTGTTTTTT
-	TRBV29-1	TRBJ2-7	-	CSAGITIPPVEQYF	TGCAGCGCCGGGATCACTATCCCACCCGTGGAGCAGTACTTC
-	TRBV7-9	TRBJ1-5	-	CASSLALGGTDQPQHF	TGTGCCAGCAGCTTAGCGCTAGGGGGGACCGATCAGCCCCAGCATTTT
-	TRBV27	TRBJ2-1	-	CASSSNRDRSNEQFF	TGTGCCAGCAGTTCGAACCGGGACCGATCCAATGAGCAGTTCTTC
-	TRBV9	TRBJ2-1	TRBD2	CASSVAPSGRDYNEQFF	TGTGCCAGCAGCGTAGCTCCTAGCGGGAGAGACTACAATGAGCAGTTCTTC
-	TRBV4-2	TRBJ2-2	-	CASSQGDRDTGELFF	TGTGCCAGCAGCCAAGGTGATAGGGACACCGGGGAGCTGTTTTTT
-	TRBV13	TRBJ2-4	TRBD1	CASRGQGIGAKNIQYF	TGTGCCAGCAGGGGACAGGGGATAGGAGCCAAAAACATTCAGTACTTC
-	TRBV29-1	TRBJ2-3	TRBD2	CSVESGSGTDTQYF	TGCAGCGTTGAAAGCGGGAGCGGCACAGATACGCAGTATTTT
once	TRBV2	TRBJ2-5	TRBD2	CASSRAGAFGETQYF	TGTGCCAGCAGTAGGGCGGGAGCGTTTGGAGAGACCCAGTACTTC
-	TRBV7-2	TRBJ1-2	-	CASSFSNYGYTF	TGTGCCAGCAGCTTCTCCAACTATGGCTACACCTTC
-	TRBV7-9	TRBJ1-4	-	CASSLVAGTNEKLFF	TGTGCCAGCAGCTTAGTGGCAGGGACAAATGAAAAACTGTTTTTT
few	TRBV7-9	TRBJ2-6	TRBD1	CASSLRDRFSGANVLTF	TGTGCCAGCAGCCTCCGGGACAGATTCTCTGGGGCCAACGTCCTGACTTTC
-	TRBV28	TRBJ1-5	-	CASSFPGGPNQPQHF	TGTGCCAGCAGTTTTCCAGGAGGCCCGAATCAGCCCCAGCATTTT
-	TRBV5-1	TRBJ2-3	-	CASSTPGTFDTQYF	TGCGCCAGCAGCACCCCTGGGACGTTCGATACGCAGTATTTT
-	TRBV19	TRBJ1-1	TRBD1	CATTGTGVSATEAFF	TGTGCCACCACGGGGACAGGGGTTTCCGCCACTGAAGCTTTCTTT
-	TRBV28	TRBJ2-3	-	CASKGQGTDTQYF	TGTGCCAGCAAGGGGCAGGGGACAGATACGCAGTATTTT
once	TRBV6-5	TRBJ1-4	-	CAVAGTPNEKLFF	TGTGCCGTAGCCGGGACACCTAATGAAAAACTGTTTTTT
-	TRBV6-1	TRBJ2-1	TRBD1	CASSVRTGFSSSNNEQFF	TGTGCCAGCAGTGTTCGGACAGGGTTTTCTTCCTCGAACAATGAGCAGTTCTTC
-	TRBV7-9	TRBJ2-4	-	CASSLATLAKNIQYF	TGTGCCAGCAGCTTAGCCACCCTAGCCAAAAACATTCAGTACTTC
-	TRBV14	TRBJ2-7	TRBD2	CASSQGTSGNYEQYF	TGTGCCAGCAGCCAAGGGACTAGCGGGAACTACGAGCAGTACTTC
-	TRBV5-1	TRBJ2-4	TRBD2	CASSGGLAGGVGAKNIQYF	TGCGCCAGCAGCGGTGGACTAGCGGGAGGGGTAGGAGCCAAAAACATTCAGTACTTC